Below, 21 T cell receptor beta chains from the same sample are listed, as sequenced in a study of identical twins. TCRdb reanalysed the 5' RACE reads using MiXCR and keeps one entry per CDR3 protein. This repertoire shows a few hundred thousand distinct CDR3 sequences, roughly 10% found once; its top ten account for approximately 9.1%. Sample: memory T cells sorted from blood. All receptors come from a man in his fifties or sixties in good health.

This clonotype has just a few counts. This chain joins TRBV5-1 and TRBJ2-7; 7 nucleotides agree with TRBD1. After removal of 3 bases from V and 1 base from J, the junction contained 7 bases not matched to a gene. The germline V gene has CDR1 SGHRS and CDR2 YFSETQ. This CDR3 has 15 amino acids. In DNA form, the CDR3 reads TGCGCCAGCAGCTCAGGGGGATTCGGGTCCTACGAGCAGTACTTC. Its translation is CASSSGGFGSYEQYF. Drawing the rest from reference TRBV5-1 and TRBJ2-7, the complete variable domain is KAGVTQTPRYLIKTRGQQVTLSCSPISGHRSVSWYQQTPGQGLQFLFEYFSETQRNKGNFPGRFSGRQFSNSRSEMNVSTLELGDSALYLCASSSGGFGSYEQYFGPGTRLTVT.

This clonotype was detected only a few times. V usage is TRBV6-5 and J usage is TRBJ2-6, with 7 bases fitting TRBD1. The germline CDR1 and CDR2 sequences are MNHEY and SVGAGI. V gave up 0 bases and J gave up 3 bases; unmatched junction bases: 11. This CDR3 has 19 amino acids. CDR3 sequence: CASSYSGTRTGDGANVLTF. The CDR3 nucleotides read TGTGCCAGCAGTTACTCGGGTACCCGCACAGGGGATGGGGCCAACGTCCTGACTTTC.

Many counts were recorded for this clonotype. The chain recombines TRBV29-1 with TRBJ1-1; TRBD1 agrees at 7 bases. The J segment lost 1 base and the V segment lost 7 bases, leaving 9 bases of the junction unmatched. The CDR3 runs 14 residues. Germline V gene data show CDR1 as SQVTM and CDR2 as ANQGSEA. The CDR3 protein is CSASLTGENTEAFF. CDR3 sequence (DNA): TGCAGCGCCTCGCTAACAGGGGAGAACACTGAAGCTTTCTTT.

This clonotype was seen repeatedly, ten times or more. This rearrangement joins TRBV29-1 to TRBJ2-5; 7 nucleotides line up with TRBD1. This CDR3 region has 12 residues. Unmatched junction bases numbered 2, after V lost 6 bases and J lost 1 base. Germline V CDR1 and CDR2: SQVTM, ANQGSEA. The CDR3 loop reads CSVWDSQETQYF. The CDR3 DNA follows: TGCAGCGTGTGGGACAGCCAAGAGACCCAGTACTTC.

The chain carries TRBV10-3 and TRBJ2-2, with 10 bases that match TRBD2. This CDR3 contains 14 residues. Germline V gene data show CDR1 as ENHRY and CDR2 as SYGVKD. V shed 7 bases and J 1 base; nucleotides not matched to a gene: 0. The chain's CDR3 is CAIKRGGNTGELFF. CDR3 nucleotide sequence: TGTGCCATCAAGCGGGGGGGGAACACCGGGGAGCTGTTTTTT.

A few counts support this clonotype. V and J are TRBV7-2 and TRBJ2-7; 11 bases fit TRBD2. CDR3 length: 18 residues. The ends lost 5 bases at V and 3 bases at J; junction bases unmatched: 15. The germline V gene has CDR1 SGHTA and CDR2 FQGNSA. The CDR3 sequence: CASSVSGRALLSDYEQYF. In DNA form, the CDR3 reads TGTGCCAGCAGCGTTAGCGGGAGGGCCCTCTTATCTGACTACGAGCAGTACTTC.

There are many counts of this clonotype. CDR3 nucleotide sequence: TGCAGTGTTGGACTAGCGGGGGCGACCCACGAGCAGTACTTC. This gives the protein CSVGLAGATHEQYF. The chain couples TRBV20-1 to TRBJ2-7, with TRBD2 matching 13 bases. V gave up 7 bases and J gave up 5 bases; unmatched junction bases: 8. This CDR3 is built from 14 residues. Germline lookup yields CDR1 DFQATT and CDR2 SNEGSKA (reference sequence).

Only a few counts were recorded for this clonotype. The chain is built from TRBV7-6 and TRBJ2-7, with 7 bases matching TRBD1. Germline V gene lookup returns CDR1 SGHVS and CDR2 FNYEAQ. CDR3 length: 17 residues. Unmatched junction bases numbered 13, after V lost 1 base and J lost 4 bases. CDR3 coding DNA: TGTGCCAGCAGCTTAGAGCCCCAGAGACAGGGTAGATACGAGCAGTACTTC. Its protein is CASSLEPQRQGRYEQYF.

This clonotype came up many times. The rearrangement joins TRBV7-9 to TRBJ1-1; 8 bases map to TRBD1. From germline, CDR1 is SEHNR and CDR2 FQNEAQ (reference sequence). The length of the CDR3 is 16 residues. The junction had 11 bases not matched to a gene; V was cut back by 3 bases and J by 5 bases. The CDR3 region is CASSLGTGGKGTEAFF. CDR3 coding DNA: TGTGCCAGCAGCTTGGGGACAGGCGGGAAGGGGACTGAAGCTTTCTTT.

This clonotype appeared a few times. The CDR3 reads CASSLVGRGAYEQYF. CDR3 in DNA: TGTGCCAGCAGCTTAGTAGGGAGAGGGGCCTACGAGCAGTACTTC. The J gene is TRBJ2-7, the V gene TRBV13, with D perhaps assigned TRBD1 or TRBD2 (5 bases each). The V gene's germline CDR1 is PRHDT and CDR2 FYEKMQ (reference sequence). The CDR3 spans 15 residues. V shed 1 base and J shed 2 bases, with 12 bases lying between them.

V is TRBV15 and J is TRBJ1-3; 8 positions agree with TRBD1. Trimming took 1 base from V and 0 from J; bases not matched to a gene: 2. This CDR3 has 16 residues. Germline V gene lookup returns CDR1 LNHNV and CDR2 YYDKDF (reference sequence). CDR3 in amino acids: CATSRGDRGSGNTIYF. The CDR3 region has the DNA TGTGCCACCAGCAGAGGCGACAGGGGCTCTGGAAACACCATATATTTT. The full variable domain, its missing parts supplied by reference TRBV15 and TRBJ1-3, is DAMVIQNPRYQVTQFGKPVTLSCSQTLNHNVMYWYQQKSSQAPKLLFHYYDKDFNNEADTPDNFQSRRPNTSFCFLDIRSPGLGDTAMYLCATSRGDRGSGNTIYFGEGSWLTVV.

This clonotype was seen ten or more times. The chain carries TRBV7-2 and TRBJ2-7; TRBD1 matches 11 bases. Germline values: CDR1 SGHTA, CDR2 FQGNSA. J gave up 4 bases and V 5 bases, and 4 bases lay outside the gene matches. CDR3 length equals 14 residues. The CDR3 protein is CASSPGTGGYEQYF. DNA of the CDR3: TGTGCCAGCAGCCCCGGGACAGGGGGTTACGAGCAGTACTTC.

This clonotype has a count of ten or more. The chain links TRBV5-1 to TRBJ2-3; D is unclear. Germline values: CDR1 SGHRS, CDR2 YFSETQ. This CDR3 spans 13 amino acids. Trimming stripped 4 bases from V and 1 base from J, with 7 bases between. The DNA for the CDR3 is TGCGCCAGCAGCCCCTCGGGCACAGATACGCAGTATTTT. It encodes CASSPSGTDTQYF.

This clonotype was detected ten times or more. The chain recombines TRBV12-3 or TRBV12-4 with TRBJ1-6; D possibly corresponds to TRBD1 (5 bases). There are 16 residues in the CDR3. The V end lost 5 bases, the J end lost 6 bases, and 17 bases lay between the germline ends. The CDR3: CASSRSSGTVNSPLHF. The CDR3 DNA reads TGTGCCAGCAGTAGAAGCTCCGGGACGGTTAATTCACCCCTCCACTTT.

There are many counts of this clonotype. This chain links TRBV12-3 or TRBV12-4 with TRBJ1-3; D might be TRBD1 (5 bases). The CDR3 totals 16 residues. Trimming shortened V by 1 base and J by 0 bases, and 10 bases separated the two germline ends. Here the CDR3 DNA reads TGTGCCAGCAGTTTAGGGGACCTGGGCTCTGGAAACACCATATATTTT. Protein: CASSLGDLGSGNTIYF.

This clonotype was detected ten times or more. The chain has TRBV20-1 and TRBJ2-5; 12 bases line up with TRBD2. Germline-derived CDR1 and CDR2 are DFQATT and SNEGSKA (reference sequence). V lost 5 bases, J lost 2 bases, and 6 bases stayed unmatched. The CDR3 totals 15 residues. The CDR3 nucleotides are TGCAGTGCTCCACCGACTAGCGGGAGTCAAGAGACCCAGTACTTC. Translation: CSAPPTSGSQETQYF.

V and J are TRBV6-1 and TRBJ2-3, with 12 positions matching TRBD2. Germline V gene data show CDR1 as MNHNS and CDR2 as SASEGT. This CDR3 has 16 residues. The J segment lost 0 bases and the V segment lost 6 bases, leaving 4 bases of the junction unmatched. The CDR3 protein is CASRDGTSGSTDTQYF. The CDR3 DNA is TGTGCCAGCAGAGACGGGACTAGCGGGAGCACAGATACGCAGTATTTT.

There are many counts of this clonotype. The gene calls are TRBV20-1 and TRBJ1-5; 7 positions agree with TRBD1. Germline CDR1 is DFQATT and CDR2 is SNEGSKA (reference sequence). There are 18 residues in the CDR3. Germline trimming cut 3 bases from V and 4 bases from J; bases unmatched to any gene: 18. CDR3 sequence: CSASSPYTRGTANQPQHF. CDR3 in DNA: TGCAGTGCTAGCTCCCCTTACACTCGCGGGACAGCGAATCAGCCCCAGCATTTT.

This clonotype was picked up a small number of times. The chain uses TRBV4-1 and TRBJ1-4, with TRBD1 matching over 8 bases. V lost 0 bases, J lost 3 bases, and 3 bases stayed unmatched. The CDR3 runs 16 residues. Germline V CDR1 and CDR2: MGHRA, YSYEKL. CDR3 DNA: TGCGCCAGCAGCCAAGATAAGGGACAGGCTAATGAAAAACTGTTTTTT. Its translation: CASSQDKGQANEKLFF.

This chain connects TRBV28 to TRBJ2-4; weak D call: TRBD1 (6 bases). V was trimmed by 7 bases and J by 1 base, leaving 32 bases between them. This CDR3 is built from 21 residues. Looked up from germline, CDR1 is MDHEN and CDR2 is SYDVKM. CDR3 amino acids: CASTTVTWRPQGYEAKNIQYF. The CDR3 region has the DNA TGTGCCAGCACCACCGTTACCTGGAGACCCCAGGGGTACGAGGCCAAAAACATTCAGTACTTC.

This clonotype came up a few times. V is TRBV5-1 and J is TRBJ2-7; no firm D call. The V end was cut by 3 bases, the J end by 3 bases, with 7 bases between. Germline CDR1 and CDR2: SGHRS and YFSETQ. The CDR3 is made up of 12 amino acids. The CDR3 loop is CASSSPSYEQYF. In DNA, the CDR3 is TGCGCCAGCAGCTCGCCGAGCTACGAGCAGTACTTC.